This T cell receptor (beta chain) originates from a study of cytomegalovirus exposure and HLA in healthy donors. Findings and caveats of the study: Several top significant clusters appeared, in a later analysis, to be linked to common viral pathogens.

The CDR3 contains 13 residues. From germline, CDR1 is MNHEY and CDR2 SVGAGI. The V segment lost 11 bases and the J segment 5 bases; nucleotides outside the gene matches: 11. Both 60 Vbeta primers and 13 Jbeta primers went into the PCR. This table comes from immunoSEQ multiplex PCR, and its TCRdb copy is limited to in-frame clones, with some not included. The sample shows about 130,000 clones, 70% to 80% of them seen only once. Worth noting for this clone: Its target is not known.

The J gene is TRBJ2-7, the V gene TRBV6-5; TRBD1 matches at 8 bases. This TCR was recovered from a man aged 35-49 years in good health and CMV-seropositive. Sequenced: PBMCs. The CDR3 DNA is TGTGCCGTCACTGGACAGGGCCCTCACGAGCAGTACTTC. This translates into CAVTGQGPHEQYF.